Listed below are T cell receptor beta chains from one sample, sequenced in a study of T cell repertoires in cytomegalovirus infection. Their antigen targets remain unknown. MiXCR was run by TCRdb on the reads, yielding one entry per CDR3 protein. This sample yields approximately 340,000 distinct CDR3 sequences, of which 25% to 30% are seen a single time; around 18% belongs to the top ten. The sample consisted of cultured PBMCs, taken from culture after CMV antigen stimulation. The source of these receptors is a human donor in good health (CMV status not recorded). Some clones in this sample may be carry-over from other donors' samples. Each CDR3 is given with its conserved first and last residue. The D gene is left open where the match is weak. Only some rows state a clone size, as once, few, many or a class for expanded clones.

D: TRBD2
V: TRBV7-9
J: TRBJ2-3
size: .
DNA: TGTGCCAGCAGCTTCGGACTAGCGTTCACAGATACGCAGTATTTT
CDR3: CASSFGLAFTDTQYF

D: .
V: TRBV11-1
J: TRBJ2-7
size: few
DNA: TGTGCCAGCAGCTCAGGACTCTCGAGCTCCTACGAGCAGTACTTC
CDR3: CASSSGLSSSYEQYF

D: TRBD1
V: TRBV12-3/TRBV12-4
J: TRBJ1-5
size: .
DNA: TGTGCCAGCAGCACCCGGACAGGGCTCAATCAGCCCCAGCATTTT
CDR3: CASSTRTGLNQPQHF

D: TRBD2
V: TRBV19
J: TRBJ2-7
size: .
DNA: TGTGCCAGTAGTGTGAGCGGGAGATGGTCCTACGAGCAGTACTTC
CDR3: CASSVSGRWSYEQYF

D: TRBD2
V: TRBV27
J: TRBJ2-5
size: .
DNA: TGTGCCAGCAGTATTAGCGGGAGACGGGAGACCCAGTACTTC
CDR3: CASSISGRRETQYF

D: .
V: TRBV7-3
J: TRBJ2-6
size: .
DNA: TGTGCCAGCAGCCGCACACCCTCTGGGGCCAACGTCCTGACTTTC
CDR3: CASSRTPSGANVLTF

D: .
V: TRBV7-9
J: TRBJ1-1
size: many
DNA: TGTGCCAGCAGCTTGGGGGTAATGAACACTGAAGCTTTCTTT
CDR3: CASSLGVMNTEAFF

D: TRBD1
V: TRBV7-3
J: TRBJ2-1
size: .
DNA: TGTGCCAGCAGCCCCGGGACAGGGGGCAATGAGCAGTTCTTC
CDR3: CASSPGTGGNEQFF

D: TRBD2
V: TRBV7-3
J: TRBJ2-3
size: few
DNA: TGTGCCAGCAGTCCACTAGCGGGGGGGTCACATACGCAGTATTTT
CDR3: CASSPLAGGSHTQYF

D: TRBD1
V: TRBV9
J: TRBJ1-2
size: .
DNA: TGTGCCAGCAGCCCAGGACAGGACATAGGCGGCTACACCTTC
CDR3: CASSPGQDIGGYTF

D: TRBD1
V: TRBV12-3/TRBV12-4
J: TRBJ1-6
size: .
DNA: TGTGCCAGCAGTCCGGGACAGGGTGTAGGCTCGCCCCTCCACTTT
CDR3: CASSPGQGVGSPLHF

D: .
V: TRBV7-2
J: TRBJ2-7
size: .
DNA: TGTGCCAGCAGCGTCTCCGGGACTGCGTCCTACGAGCAGTACTTC
CDR3: CASSVSGTASYEQYF

D: TRBD1
V: TRBV12-3/TRBV12-4
J: TRBJ2-7
size: .
DNA: TGTGCCAGCAGTTTACAGGGGGACTACGAGCAGTACTTC
CDR3: CASSLQGDYEQYF

D: .
V: TRBV6-1
J: TRBJ2-3
size: many
DNA: TGTGCCAGCAGTGGACCAGTGGGGGCTTACACAGATACGCAGTATTTT
CDR3: CASSGPVGAYTDTQYF